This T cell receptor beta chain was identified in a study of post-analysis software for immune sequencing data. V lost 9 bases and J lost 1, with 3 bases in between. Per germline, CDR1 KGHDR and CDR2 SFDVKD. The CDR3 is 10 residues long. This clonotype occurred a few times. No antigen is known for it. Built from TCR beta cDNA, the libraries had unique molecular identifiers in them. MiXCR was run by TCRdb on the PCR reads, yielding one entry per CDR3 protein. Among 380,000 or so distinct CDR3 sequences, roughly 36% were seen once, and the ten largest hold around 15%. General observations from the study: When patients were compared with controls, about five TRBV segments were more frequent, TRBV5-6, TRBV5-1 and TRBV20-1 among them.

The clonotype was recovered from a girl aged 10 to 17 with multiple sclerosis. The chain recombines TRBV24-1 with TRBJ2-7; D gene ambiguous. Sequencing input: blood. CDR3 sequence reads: CATFSYEQYF. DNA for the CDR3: TGTGCCACCTTTTCCTACGAGCAGTACTTC.